The clone carrying this T cell receptor beta chain has a handful of counts. Antigen: not known. Mouse names are used for the genes. The read stops 4 residues short of the end of the CDR3; the missing end is completed from the germline J gene. Cutaneous lymph nodes were pooled and cells sorted by CD4, CD8alpha, NKG2D, NKG2ACE and more. Extracted RNA was reverse transcribed into cDNA, the sequencing template. Here immunoSEQ multiplex PCR was the method, and the copy in TCRdb shows in-frame clones only, minus some. This sample includes around 290,000 clones with no singletons; its ten biggest clones take up approximately 1.2%. The germline V gene has CDR1 LGHNA and CDR2 YNLKQL (reference sequence). Trimming cost V 4 bases and J 1 base, with 10 bases left between them. The CDR3 is 14 amino acids. This entry is derived from a study of CD8+ T cells in alopecia areata. Study outcomes and limitations: More clonal than normal scalp was lesional scalp, particularly alopecia totalis/universalis. Sequences from scalp samples also cover resident alphabeta T cells of normal skin.

The gene calls are TRBV5 and TRBJ1-1; a weak D match, TRBD1 (5 bases). Sample: CD4+ T cells sorted from a lymph node. This sequence was found in a C3H/HeJ mouse with alopecia areata. For this mouse line, the MHC haplotype is H2-k. CDR3 sequence: CASSPDGGNTEVFF. The CDR3 bases that were read are TGTGCCAGCAGCCCCGATGGGGGGAACACA.